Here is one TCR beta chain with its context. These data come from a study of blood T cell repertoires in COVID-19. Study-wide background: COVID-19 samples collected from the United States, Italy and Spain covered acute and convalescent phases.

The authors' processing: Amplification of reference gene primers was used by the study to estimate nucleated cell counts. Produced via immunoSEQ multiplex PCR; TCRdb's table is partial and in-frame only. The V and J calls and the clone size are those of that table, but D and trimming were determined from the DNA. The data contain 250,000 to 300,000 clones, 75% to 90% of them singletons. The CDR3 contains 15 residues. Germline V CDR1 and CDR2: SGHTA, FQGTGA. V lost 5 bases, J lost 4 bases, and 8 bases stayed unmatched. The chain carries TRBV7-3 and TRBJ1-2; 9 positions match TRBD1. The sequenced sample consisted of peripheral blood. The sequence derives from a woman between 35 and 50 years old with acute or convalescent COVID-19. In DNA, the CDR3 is TGTGCCAGCAGCCTAGGGACAGGGAGTAGCTATGGCTACACCTTC. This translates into CASSLGTGSSYGYTF. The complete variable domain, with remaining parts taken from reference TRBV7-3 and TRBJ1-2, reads GAGVSQTPSNKVTEKGKYVELRCDPISGHTALYWYRQSLGQGPEFLIYFQGTGAADDSGLPNDRFFAVRPEGSVSTLKIQRTERGDSAVYLCASSLGTGSSYGYTFGSGTRLTVV.